Listed here are 32 T cell receptor beta chains from one sample, sequenced in a study of beta chain features in type 1 diabetes. Study findings and constraints: All four CD4+ subsets of Type 1 diabetes patients contained TCRB CDR3s that were moderately but significantly shorter.

No antigen has been identified for these receptors. Reverse transcription of all isolated RNA meant that expressed TCRB transcripts were sequenced. Only in-frame clones appear in the TCRdb table, and some are missing; sequencing was by immunoSEQ multiplex PCR. Seen here are approximately 270,000 clones, approximately 15% observed once, and the top ten hold roughly 0.018%. The material sequenced was naive CD4+ T cells from blood. These receptors came from a man between 25 and 39 years old with type 1 diabetes.

This clone was seen only a few times. The V call is TRBV27, the J call TRBJ2-7, with D possibly matching TRBD2 (5 bases). CDR3 length: 15 amino acids. The germline V gene encodes CDR1 MNHEY and CDR2 SMNVEV (reference sequence). V shed 4 bases and J shed 3 bases, with 16 bases lying between them. CDR3 sequence reads: CASSWARAQNYEQYF. CDR3 coding DNA: TGTGCCAGCAGTTGGGCGCGGGCGCAAAACTACGAGCAGTACTTC.

The chain uses TRBV25-1 and TRBJ2-5, with 7 bases lining up with TRBD1. The V and J ends lost 3 bases and 1 base, in that order; junction bases with no gene match: 2. This CDR3 has 14 amino acids. Germline loops: CDR1 MGHDK, CDR2 SYGVNS. In nucleotides, the CDR3 is TGTGCCAGCAGTGAGGGACAGCCCCAAGAGACCCAGTACTTC. Protein sequence: CASSEGQPQETQYF. Full variable domain (remainder filled in from reference TRBV25-1 and TRBJ2-5): EADIYQTPRYLVIGTGKKITLECSQTMGHDKMYWYQQDPGMELHLIHYSYGVNSTEKGDLSSESTVSRIRTEHFPLTLESARPSHTSQYLCASSEGQPQETQYFGPGTRLLVL.

The chain has TRBV7-3 and TRBJ2-1; maybe TRBD1 (5 bases). V lost 3 bases and J 6 bases, leaving 15 bases between the germline ends. Looked up from germline, CDR1 is SGHTA and CDR2 is FQGTGA. This CDR3 has 15 residues. The CDR3 sequence is CASSFRVGALNEQFF. The CDR3 DNA sequence: TGTGCCAGCAGCTTTAGGGTAGGGGCCCTCAATGAGCAGTTCTTC.

The chain uses TRBV29-1 and TRBJ2-5, with D possibly being TRBD1 (5 bases). The CDR3 sequence is 12 residues long. Per germline, CDR1 SQVTM and CDR2 ANQGSEA. V lost 4 bases and J 4 bases, leaving 10 bases between the germline ends. Written as DNA, the CDR3 is TGCAGCGTTGCACGGCAGGGAGAGACCCAGTACTTC. Its translation is CSVARQGETQYF. Looking up the rest from reference TRBV29-1 and TRBJ2-5 gives the full variable domain: SAVISQKPSRDICQRGTSLTIQCQVDSQVTMMFWYRQQPGQSLTLIATANQGSEATYESGFVIDKFPISRPNLTFSTLTVSNMSPEDSSIYLCSVARQGETQYFGPGTRLLVL.

The CDR3 nucleotides read TGTGCCAGCAGCCAAGACGCACAGAGAGCGAACACCGGGGAGCTGTTTTTT. This translates into CASSQDAQRANTGELFF. The chain combines TRBV4-2 with TRBJ2-2; no reliable D call. This CDR3 is 17 amino acids long. V was cut by 0 bases and J by 0 bases, with 11 bases left in between. The germline V gene has CDR1 LGHNA and CDR2 YNFKEQ.

This clone appeared once. The chain couples TRBV7-8 to TRBJ2-7; 10 bases fit TRBD2. CDR1 is SGHVS and CDR2 is FQNEAQ in the germline V gene. The V segment lost 3 bases and the J segment 3 bases; nucleotides outside the gene matches: 8. This CDR3 has 16 amino acids. The CDR3 DNA sequence: TGTGCCAGCAGCTTGCGGACTAGCGGACCGAACTACGAGCAGTACTTC. Translated, it gives CASSLRTSGPNYEQYF.

This sequence joins TRBV7-9 and TRBJ2-7; tentatively, D is TRBD2 (6 bases). The length of the CDR3 is 15 residues. The V gene's germline CDR1 is SEHNR and CDR2 FQNEAQ (reference sequence). V lost 5 bases and J lost 1, with 15 bases in between. The CDR3 protein is CASSRSGSPSYEQYF. The DNA of the CDR3 is TGTGCCAGCAGCAGATCCGGGAGCCCATCCTACGAGCAGTACTTC.

The genes are TRBV23-1 and TRBJ2-2; the D gene is possibly TRBD2 (5 bases). TRBV23-1 is noted as an ORF with a role that remains uncertain. V lost 3 bases, J lost 7 bases, and 18 bases lay in between. CDR3 length: 16 residues. CDR3 nucleotides: TGCGCCAGCAGTCAGGGAGATTCTTACGATGGCGGGGAGCTGTTTTTT. Translation gives CASSQGDSYDGGELFF.

This clone was counted a few times. The V gene is TRBV5-4, the J gene TRBJ2-7; 11 nucleotides line up with TRBD2. The CDR3 extends over 19 amino acids. CDR1 and CDR2 (germline): SGHNT, YYREEE (reference sequence). Losses at the gene ends were 4 bases for V and 6 bases for J; bases not matched to a gene: 21. This chain's CDR3 is CASSPLAGGPPIPIGEQYF. DNA of the CDR3: TGTGCCAGCAGCCCTTTAGCGGGAGGGCCCCCGATACCGATCGGCGAGCAGTACTTC. Drawing the rest from reference TRBV5-4 and TRBJ2-7, the complete variable domain is ETGVTQSPTHLIKTRGQQVTLRCSSQSGHNTVSWYQQALGQGPQFIFQYYREEENGRGNFPPRFSGLQFPNYSSELNVNALELDDSALYLCASSPLAGGPPIPIGEQYFGPGTRLTVT.

The chain couples TRBV5-1 to TRBJ2-6, with D possibly TRBD1 on 5 matching bases. Germline CDR1 and CDR2: SGHRS and YFSETQ. This CDR3 comprises 16 residues. V was shortened by 3 bases and J by 0 bases, with 10 bases between the two germline ends. The CDR3 bases are TGCGCCAGCAGCTCGAGACAGTCCTCTGGGGCCAACGTCCTGACTTTC. It yields the protein CASSSRQSSGANVLTF.

The sample holds a few counts of this clone. At the DNA level, this CDR3 is encoded by other sequences in the same sample as well. The chain couples TRBV11-3 to TRBJ2-2; perhaps TRBD1 as D (6 bases). Looked up from germline, CDR1 is SGHNT and CDR2 is YENEEA. The CDR3 runs to 16 residues. Deletions cut 2 bases from V and 0 bases from J, with 10 bases between. CDR3 in amino acids: CASSLSRGTNTGELFF. The CDR3 DNA sequence: TGTGCCAGCAGCTTATCCAGGGGTACGAACACCGGGGAGCTGTTTTTT.

The chain is built from TRBV7-9 and TRBJ1-3; the D is unclear. The CDR3 runs to 12 residues. Deletions cut 2 bases from V and 11 bases from J, with 10 bases between. The germline gives CDR1 SEHNR, CDR2 FQNEAQ (reference sequence). The CDR3: CASSLTENSIYF. The CDR3 DNA reads as TGTGCCAGCAGCTTAACGGAGAATTCCATATATTTT.

In this sample, this clone turned up a few times. The sample holds other DNA sequences that translate to the same CDR3. The J gene is TRBJ2-7, the V gene TRBV28; D ambiguous. CDR1 is MDHEN and CDR2 is SYDVKM in the germline V gene. The CDR3 consists of 12 residues. The V end was cut by 5 bases, the J end by 1 base, with 6 bases between. In DNA, the CDR3 is TGTGCCAGCAGTCTTAATTCCTACGAGCAGTACTTC. Translation: CASSLNSYEQYF. The full variable domain, completed using reference TRBV28 and TRBJ2-7, is DVKVTQSSRYLVKRTGEKVFLECVQDMDHENMFWYRQDPGLGLRLIYFSYDVKMKEKGDIPEGYSVSREKKERFSLILESASTNQTSMYLCASSLNSYEQYFGPGTRLTVT.

The rearrangement uses TRBV4-3 and TRBJ1-1; TRBD1 matches at 9 bases. The CDR3 extends over 14 amino acids. CDR1 and CDR2 from the germline V gene are LGHNA and YSLEER. With 4 bases clipped from V and 3 bases from J, the junction kept 3 bases outside the gene matches. The CDR3 loop reads CASSLRTGDTEAFF. DNA of the CDR3: TGCGCCAGCAGCCTCAGGACAGGGGACACTGAAGCTTTCTTT.

V usage is TRBV4-3 and J usage is TRBJ2-1; no reliable D call. The CDR3 is 13 amino acids. Per germline, CDR1 LGHNA and CDR2 YSLEER. V lost 0 bases and J 9 bases, leaving 9 bases between the germline ends. CDR3 bases: TGCGCCAGCAGCCAAGATCACGGCGGTGAGCAGTTCTTC. As protein: CASSQDHGGEQFF.

The chain employs TRBV9 and TRBJ2-1, with D tentatively TRBD2 (5 bases). Trimming removed 0 bases at V and 2 bases at J, with 9 bases between. The CDR3 sequence is 15 residues long. CDR1 and CDR2 (germline): SGDLS, YYNGEE. The CDR3 is CASSVDGDTYNEQFF. DNA for the CDR3: TGTGCCAGCAGCGTAGACGGGGATACCTACAATGAGCAGTTCTTC.

V and J are TRBV10-3 and TRBJ2-1, with a possible D match to TRBD2 (6 bases). The CDR3 sequence is 14 residues long. Germline CDR1 is ENHRY and CDR2 is SYGVKD. The V end was cut by 6 bases, the J end by 6 bases, with 15 bases between. The CDR3, as DNA: TGTGCCATCAGGAATACTAGCCATGGCAATGAGCAGTTCTTC. It encodes CAIRNTSHGNEQFF.

This clone has only a few counts. The chain employs TRBV6-1 and TRBJ1-4; D is undetermined. The V and J ends lost 4 bases and 5 bases respectively, with 8 bases between them. This CDR3 comprises 13 residues. Germline values: CDR1 MNHNS, CDR2 SASEGT. CDR3 region: CASSVTRNEKLFF. The DNA for the CDR3 is TGTGCCAGCAGTGTAACAAGAAATGAAAAACTGTTTTTT.

This clone was detected only a few times. In DNA form, the CDR3 reads TGTGCCACCAGCAGACTAGATACGCAGTATTTT. Translating it yields CATSRLDTQYF. The rearrangement links TRBV15 to TRBJ2-3; D gene ambiguous. With 2 bases removed from V and 5 bases from J, the gap between germline ends came to 2 bases. CDR1 is LNHNV and CDR2 is YYDKDF in the germline V gene (reference sequence). This CDR3 region has 11 residues. The variable domain in full, with the rest retrieved from reference TRBV15 and TRBJ2-3, is DAMVIQNPRYQVTQFGKPVTLSCSQTLNHNVMYWYQQKSSQAPKLLFHYYDKDFNNEADTPDNFQSRRPNTSFCFLDIRSPGLGDTAMYLCATSRLDTQYFGPGTRLTVL.

V is TRBV19 and J is TRBJ2-2, with TRBD1 as a possible D gene (5 bases). The V gene lost 11 bases and the J gene lost 0 bases, with 10 bases spanning the gap. This CDR3 has 13 amino acids. From germline, CDR1 is LNHDA and CDR2 SQIVND (reference sequence). The CDR3 reads CASGRANTGELFF. CDR3 DNA sequence: TGTGCCTCAGGCAGGGCGAACACCGGGGAGCTGTTTTTT.

A few counts support this clone. The chain recombines TRBV27 with TRBJ1-1; a possible D gene is TRBD1 (5 bases). Trimming removed 2 bases from V and 3 bases from J, with 7 bases in between. Germline CDR1 reads MNHEY; CDR2 reads SMNVEV (reference sequence). The CDR3 is 13 amino acids. Written as DNA, the CDR3 is TGTGCCAGCAGTTTAATGGGGCACACTGAAGCTTTCTTT. This codes for CASSLMGHTEAFF.

The CDR3 sequence is CASSPRGPGSYEQYF. In DNA form, the CDR3 reads TGTGCCAGCTCACCCCGAGGTCCGGGTTCCTACGAGCAGTACTTC. The chain uses TRBV18 and TRBJ2-7; D is ambiguous. This CDR3 comprises 15 residues. CDR1 KGHSH and CDR2 LQKENI come from the germline V gene. Deletions cut 3 bases from V and 1 base from J, with 13 bases between.

This clone has only a few counts. The chain links TRBV6-5 to TRBJ2-3; possible D gene TRBD1, 5 bases. With 7 bases removed from V and 5 bases from J, the gap between germline ends came to 13 bases. This CDR3 is built from 13 residues. Germline assignment: CDR1 MNHEY and CDR2 SVGAGI. CDR3 nucleotide sequence: TGTGCCAGCACCGGCAGGGTCCAAGATACGCAGTATTTT. Its translation is CASTGRVQDTQYF.

This clone was counted a few times. The J gene is TRBJ2-7, the V gene TRBV30; TRBD2 is a possible D gene (5 bases). This CDR3 contains 11 residues. The V gene lost 2 bases and the J gene lost 4 bases, with 6 bases spanning the gap. Germline lookup yields CDR1 GTSNPN and CDR2 SVGIG (reference sequence). CDR3 nucleotides: TGTGCCTGGAGTAGAGGGTACGAGCAGTACTTC. Translating it yields CAWSRGYEQYF.

This clone was found a few times. The rearrangement joins TRBV25-1 to TRBJ1-2, with a weak D call TRBD1 (6 bases). The CDR3 has 15 residues. Germline CDR1 reads MGHDK; CDR2 reads SYGVNS. Trimming took 8 bases from V and 3 from J, leaving 19 bases between them. The CDR3 coding sequence is TGTGCCAGCGGGGAAGCAGGGGCGCTGGACTATGGCTACACCTTC. This sequence encodes CASGEAGALDYGYTF.

This clone occurred a few times. V gene TRBV28 combines with J gene TRBJ2-5, with 9 nucleotides matching TRBD2. There are 13 residues in the CDR3. Germline loops: CDR1 MDHEN, CDR2 SYDVKM. The trim removed 8 bases at V and 4 bases at J, leaving 5 bases unmatched. The CDR3 DNA reads TGTGCCAGCGTAGCGGGAGCGGGAGAGACCCAGTACTTC. Translation gives CASVAGAGETQYF.

The sample holds a few counts of this clone. The CDR3 spells CASSFNRNTEAFF. In DNA, the CDR3 is TGTGCCAGCAGCTTCAATAGGAACACTGAAGCTTTCTTT. The rearrangement joins TRBV11-3 to TRBJ1-1, with D unclear. V lost 3 bases and J 1 base, leaving 6 bases between the germline ends. CDR3 length equals 13 residues. The V gene's germline CDR1 is SGHNT and CDR2 YENEEA.

In this sample, this clone turned up a few times. The rearrangement joins TRBV21-1 to TRBJ1-1; no check of the table's D call, TRBD1, against the DNA was made. TRBV21-1 is a pseudogene segment. CDR3 size: 17 residues. CDR3 bases: TGTGCCAGCAGCGCCCAGGGGGCCCGTGATCTGAACACTGAAGCTTTCTTT. It translates to CASSAQGARDLNTEAFF.

This clone was recorded a few times. The chain recombines TRBV18 with TRBJ1-1, with TRBD1 matching 7 bases. CDR3 size: 16 residues. Germline V lookup: CDR1 KGHSH, CDR2 LQKENI. V dropped 5 bases and J dropped 0; count of bases not matched to a gene: 9. Here the CDR3 DNA reads TGTGCCAGCTCATCCTTCAGGGACAGCATGAACACTGAAGCTTTCTTT. Protein sequence: CASSSFRDSMNTEAFF.

The gene calls are TRBV5-1 and TRBJ2-7; the match to TRBD1 covers 7 bases. V shed 4 bases and J 3 bases; nucleotides not matched to a gene: 4. This CDR3 region has 13 residues. CDR1 is SGHRS and CDR2 is YFSETQ in the germline V gene. The CDR3 here is CASSPDRNYEQYF. The CDR3, as DNA: TGCGCCAGCAGCCCGGACAGGAACTACGAGCAGTACTTC.

There are a few counts of this clone. V usage is TRBV2 and J usage is TRBJ1-1, with D possibly being TRBD1 (6 bases). Trimming pared 6 bases from V and 0 bases from J, leaving 8 bases between. The germline V gene has CDR1 SNHLY and CDR2 FYNNEI. CDR3 size: 13 residues. CDR3 nucleotide sequence: TGTGCCAGCAGCGACAGGTTGAACACTGAAGCTTTCTTT. Its protein is CASSDRLNTEAFF.

The gene calls are TRBV27 and TRBJ1-1, with D possibly being TRBD1 (6 bases). Trimming took 6 bases from V and 0 from J, leaving 8 bases between them. The CDR3 runs 13 residues. Germline CDR1 is MNHEY and CDR2 is SMNVEV (reference sequence). The CDR3 here is CASRGTLNTEAFF. The CDR3 DNA reads TGTGCCAGCAGGGGGACATTGAACACTGAAGCTTTCTTT.